Each of the 18 T cell receptor beta chains below was sequenced from the same sample in a study of regulatory T cells in long-lasting Graves disease. Sequencing libraries for TCR beta were prepared with iRepertoire HTBI primers and Arm-PCR of CDR3 regions. TCRdb independently ran MiXCR on the multiplex PCR reads; one entry per CDR3 protein. The sample contains roughly 500,000 distinct CDR3 sequences, 20% to 25% of which appear only once. Time point indicated: persistent/refractory GD, antithyroid drugs over 5 years with positive TRAb. From PBMCs, RNA was extracted and then used to make the TCR library. The sample was peripheral blood mononuclear cells (PBMCs), taken when the disease was refractory, from a patient treated with antithyroid drugs. These receptors were obtained from a female donor with Graves disease.

The chain carries TRBV4-2 and TRBJ2-5; D not resolved. In germline, CDR1 is LGHNA, CDR2 YNFKEQ. This CDR3 has 15 amino acids. V lost 0 bases to trimming and J lost 1 base, with 9 bases between them. The CDR3 region is CASSQDGHLQETQYF. The CDR3 nucleotides read TGTGCCAGCAGCCAAGATGGGCACCTCCAAGAGACCCAGTACTTC.

This clonotype was seen many times. The chain uses TRBV11-2 and TRBJ2-5; D possibly corresponds to TRBD1 (6 bases). The CDR3 runs 15 residues. The germline CDR1 and CDR2 sequences are SGHAT and FQNNGV. V was trimmed by 3 bases and J by 5 bases, leaving 16 bases between them. In DNA, the CDR3 is TGTGCCAGCAGCTTCGGGCAGGGGATGTGGGAGACCCAGTACTTC. This sequence encodes CASSFGQGMWETQYF.

This clonotype was recorded only once. The gene calls are TRBV28 and TRBJ2-1; the match to TRBD2 covers 9 bases. CDR3 length: 15 amino acids. Germline V gene data show CDR1 as MDHEN and CDR2 as SYDVKM. J gave up 6 bases and V 4 bases, and 7 bases lay outside the gene matches. CDR3: CASSSFSGSGNEQFF. CDR3 DNA: TGTGCCAGCAGTTCCTTTAGCGGGAGCGGCAATGAGCAGTTCTTC.

This clonotype was recorded many times. The chain joins TRBV28 to TRBJ1-1; maybe TRBD1 (5 bases). The CDR3 consists of 14 residues. The V end lost 5 bases, the J end lost 1 base, and 11 bases lay between the germline ends. Germline lookup yields CDR1 MDHEN and CDR2 SYDVKM. The CDR3 nucleotides are TGTGCCAGCAGTACCCCGGGACGGAACACTGAAGCTTTCTTT. Its translation: CASSTPGRNTEAFF.

As for this clonotype: One end of the junction does not line up with germline, which may come from a read error. The rearrangement links TRBV10-3 to TRBJ2-7, with D maybe TRBD2 (6 bases). The CDR3 has 13 residues. Germline-derived CDR1 and CDR2 are ENHRY and SYGVKD. The CDR3 nucleotides are TGTGCCATCACTGACGTGAAGGACTACGAGCAGTGCTTC. This sequence encodes CAITDVKDYEQCF.

At least ten counts were recorded for this clonotype. The chain links TRBV28 to TRBJ1-4; D is undetermined. Germline V lookup: CDR1 MDHEN, CDR2 SYDVKM. The CDR3 is 14 residues long. V was trimmed by 5 bases and J by 0 bases, leaving 7 bases between them. This CDR3 is CASSTGATNEKLFF. DNA for the CDR3: TGTGCCAGCAGTACCGGGGCAACTAATGAAAAACTGTTTTTT. Combining the CDR3 with reference TRBV28 and TRBJ1-4 gives the whole variable domain DVKVTQSSRYLVKRTGEKVFLECVQDMDHENMFWYRQDPGLGLRLIYFSYDVKMKEKGDIPEGYSVSREKKERFSLILESASTNQTSMYLCASSTGATNEKLFFGSGTQLSVL.

This clonotype was recorded once. The chain is built from TRBV2 and TRBJ2-7, with 10 bases aligning to TRBD1. The CDR3 is 12 amino acids. Germline trimming cut 8 bases from V and 6 bases from J; bases unmatched to any gene: 4. Germline values: CDR1 SNHLY, CDR2 FYNNEI. For the CDR3, the DNA is TGTGCCAGCTGGGGACAGGGGTCCGAGCAGTACTTC. Translating gives CASWGQGSEQYF.

At least ten counts were recorded for this clonotype. The V gene is TRBV6-5, the J gene TRBJ2-7; tentatively, D is TRBD1 (5 bases). Germline-derived CDR1 and CDR2 are MNHEY and SVGAGI. The CDR3 totals 15 residues. Trimming took off 0 bases at V and 2 bases at J, with 11 bases between the two ends. In DNA form, the CDR3 reads TGTGCCAGCAGTTACTCGCAGGGCCCTCCCTACGAGCAGTACTTC. Encoded protein: CASSYSQGPPYEQYF.

This clonotype was seen only once. The chain employs TRBV29-1 and TRBJ1-5; D is unresolved. V was trimmed by 4 bases and J by 2 bases, leaving 9 bases between them. CDR3 length: 13 residues. Germline-derived CDR1 and CDR2 are SQVTM and ANQGSEA. The CDR3 reads CSVGGNGNQPQHF. For the CDR3, the DNA is TGCAGCGTTGGAGGGAATGGCAATCAGCCCCAGCATTTT.

The chain is built from TRBV7-9 and TRBJ2-5; no reliable D call. This CDR3 is built from 14 residues. V lost 1 base, J lost 2 bases, and 8 bases lay in between. Germline CDR1 reads SEHNR; CDR2 reads FQNEAQ (reference sequence). The CDR3 protein is CASSLVELQETQYF. The CDR3 nucleotides read TGTGCCAGCAGCTTAGTTGAATTGCAAGAGACCCAGTACTTC.

About this clonotype itself: It may be a read error: a sequence one base away is much more abundant. The chain has TRBV5-5 and TRBJ1-4; possibly TRBD1 for D (5 bases). The CDR3 consists of 14 residues. In germline, CDR1 is SGHKS, CDR2 YYEKEE (reference sequence). CDR3 nucleotides: TGTGCCAGCGGCTTCGGGACCACAAGGGAAAAACTGTTTTTT. Its translation is CASGFGTTREKLFF.

The chain links TRBV29-1 to TRBJ1-1; D call uncertain. This CDR3 has 11 residues. Germline CDR1 is SQVTM and CDR2 is ANQGSEA. CDR3 protein: CSPGRISEAFF. In nucleotides, the CDR3 is TGCAGTCCGGGTCGTATCTCTGAAGCTTTCTTT. The whole variable domain, remainder taken from reference TRBV29-1 and TRBJ1-1, is SAVISQKPSRDICQRGTSLTIQCQVDSQVTMMFWYRQQPGQSLTLIATANQGSEATYESGFVIDKFPISRPNLTFSTLTVSNMSPEDSSIYLCSPGRISEAFFGQGTRLTVV.

As for this clonotype: The junction does not match germline at one end; this may be a read error. This chain joins TRBV20-1 and TRBJ2-7; 7 bases are a match to TRBD2. In germline, CDR1 is DFQATT, CDR2 SNEGSKA (reference sequence). The CDR3 runs to 16 residues. The CDR3 sequence is CSAGEEGGPIAYEQYF. The CDR3 region has the DNA TGCAGTGCTGGAGAGGAGGGAGGGCCAATTGCCTACGAGCAGTACTTC.

This clonotype was picked up a small number of times. This sequence joins TRBV19 and TRBJ2-2; perhaps TRBD1 as D (6 bases). There are 16 residues in the CDR3. V was shortened by 5 bases and J by 5 bases, with 18 bases between the two germline ends. The germline V gene has CDR1 LNHDA and CDR2 SQIVND (reference sequence). The CDR3 protein is CASSPLGRGLTGELFF. CDR3 in DNA: TGTGCCAGTAGTCCCCTGGGCAGGGGTTTAACCGGGGAGCTGTTTTTT.

CDR3 coding DNA: TGCAGTGCTGACCTTAAGGGTTTCGGCTACACCTTC. Translating it yields CSADLKGFGYTF. The chain employs TRBV20-1 and TRBJ1-2, with D hard to call. Trimming removed 5 bases at V and 8 bases at J, with 15 bases between. The CDR3 runs to 12 residues. Germline V lookup: CDR1 DFQATT, CDR2 SNEGSKA (reference sequence).

In this sample, this clonotype turned up a few times. The V call is TRBV11-3, the J call TRBJ2-7, with 13 bases matching TRBD2. This CDR3 spans 15 amino acids. V lost 4 bases to trimming and J lost 5 bases; unmatched junction nucleotides: 5. Germline values: CDR1 SGHNT, CDR2 YENEEA. In nucleotides, the CDR3 is TGTGCCAGCAGCTCTACAGGACTAGCGGGAGACGAGCAGTACTTC. Amino acid sequence: CASSSTGLAGDEQYF.

The table lists this clonotype with many counts. V gene TRBV20-1 combines with J gene TRBJ1-2; 8 bases map to TRBD1. Germline loops: CDR1 DFQATT, CDR2 SNEGSKA (reference sequence). CDR3 size: 16 residues. V dropped 8 bases and J dropped 0; count of bases not matched to a gene: 14. The CDR3 sequence: CSPLATTDRANYGYTF. CDR3 coding DNA: TGCAGTCCGCTAGCGACAACGGACAGGGCTAACTATGGCTACACCTTC.

The J gene is TRBJ1-4, the V gene TRBV7-6, with D perhaps matching TRBD1 (6 bases). Germline assignment: CDR1 SGHVS and CDR2 FNYEAQ. The length of the CDR3 is 19 residues. Trimming left V 5 bases short and J 6 bases short, with 28 bases between. The CDR3 region has the DNA TGTGCCAGCAGCGAATATAAAGGGGGGACTCTCGAGGGCGATGAAAAACTGTTTTTT. Its protein product is CASSEYKGGTLEGDEKLFF.